There are many counts of the clone carrying this T cell receptor (beta chain). The record originates from a study of naive and memory T cell subsets. TCR cDNA received a 3' ligated oligonucleotide that carried a UMI. The SP2 primer and nested alpha and beta constant region primers amplified ligated cDNA in four rounds. MiXCR was run by TCRdb on the 5' RACE reads, yielding one entry per CDR3 protein. Among about 62,000 distinct CDR3 sequences listed, 8% were seen once. Germline-derived CDR1 and CDR2 are SGHRS and YFSETQ. Germline trimming cut 5 bases from V and 3 bases from J; bases unmatched to any gene: 10. The CDR3 is 15 amino acids.

The receptor was isolated from a female donor in good health. This rearrangement joins TRBV5-1 to TRBJ1-1, with 7 bases identical to TRBD1. CDR3 in DNA: TGCGCCAGCAGGCCTAGACAGGGCTGGGACACTGAAGCTTTCTTT. Its translation is CASRPRQGWDTEAFF.